The 32 T cell receptor beta chains presented below share a single source sample, sequenced in a study of blood T cell repertoires in COVID-19. Here immunoSEQ multiplex PCR was the method, and the copy in TCRdb shows in-frame clones only, minus some. The repertoire consists of about 140,000 clones, with about 86% occurring once and the leading ten covering 1.5% to 1.9%. The sequenced sample consisted of peripheral blood. All receptors derive from a woman between 55 and 75 years old with acute or convalescent COVID-19.

The chain has TRBV7-3 and TRBJ1-2; D is ambiguous. The germline CDR1 and CDR2 sequences are SGHTA and FQGTGA. V gave up 5 bases and J gave up 8 bases, with 18 bases separating them. The CDR3 is 14 amino acids. This chain's CDR3 is CASSDGGGSQGYTF. In DNA form, the CDR3 reads TGTGCCAGCAGCGATGGAGGCGGCAGTCAAGGCTACACCTTC.

The genes are TRBV4-3 and TRBJ2-2; D is unresolved. The germline V gene encodes CDR1 LGHNA and CDR2 YSLEER. V lost 1 base and J lost 1, with 16 bases in between. The CDR3 has 18 amino acids. CDR3 in DNA: TGCGCCAGCAGCCAAGTAGGTCAGGCGATTTTGAACACCGGGGAGCTGTTTTTT. It encodes CASSQVGQAILNTGELFF.

The chain links TRBV5-1 to TRBJ1-1, with 7 bases that match TRBD1. The CDR3 totals 14 residues. J was trimmed by 4 bases and V by 0 bases; bases with no gene match: 3. Germline V gene lookup returns CDR1 SGHRS and CDR2 YFSETQ. This CDR3 is CASSLGAGGTEAFF. CDR3 in DNA: TGCGCCAGCAGCTTGGGGGCAGGGGGCACTGAAGCTTTCTTT. Based on the CDR3 plus reference TRBV5-1 and TRBJ1-1, the full variable domain is KAGVTQTPRYLIKTRGQQVTLSCSPISGHRSVSWYQQTPGQGLQFLFEYFSETQRNKGNFPGRFSGRQFSNSRSEMNVSTLELGDSALYLCASSLGAGGTEAFFGQGTRLTVV.

This clone was seen a single time. The chain employs TRBV11-2 and TRBJ1-1, with TRBD1 as a possible D gene (5 bases). Germline V gene lookup returns CDR1 SGHAT and CDR2 FQNNGV. The CDR3 runs 13 residues. V shed 4 bases and J shed 5 bases, with 11 bases lying between them. The CDR3 coding sequence is TGTGCCAGCAGCTGGACCGGGGGGACTGAAGCTTTCTTT. This gives the protein CASSWTGGTEAFF.

The genes are TRBV5-1 and TRBJ2-3, with D unclear. The CDR3 loop spans 15 amino acids. V was cut by 0 bases and J by 2 bases, with 10 bases left in between. Germline assignment: CDR1 SGHRS and CDR2 YFSETQ. This CDR3 is CASSLEGEVTDTQYF. CDR3 DNA: TGCGCCAGCAGCTTGGAAGGAGAAGTCACAGATACGCAGTATTTT.

The V and J genes are TRBV9 and TRBJ1-3; D remains unclear. The germline V gene encodes CDR1 SGDLS and CDR2 YYNGEE. Trimming stripped 2 bases from V and 1 base from J, with 16 bases between. This CDR3 has 17 residues. In nucleotides, the CDR3 is TGTGCCAGCAGCGTTTCCGCCCGGCAGGCGTCTGGAAACACCATATATTTT. Residues: CASSVSARQASGNTIYF.

This chain links TRBV28 with TRBJ2-1; D possibly corresponds to TRBD2 (7 bases). Trimming pared 4 bases from V and 7 bases from J, leaving 14 bases between. The CDR3 spans 14 residues. CDR1 is MDHEN and CDR2 is SYDVKM in the germline V gene. CDR3 in DNA: TGTGCCAGCAGTTGGGGGGGCAGAGTTAATGAGCAGTTCTTC. Protein sequence: CASSWGGRVNEQFF.

The J gene is TRBJ2-2, the V gene TRBV19; the D gene is possibly TRBD2 (5 bases). The CDR3 length is 14 residues. Germline CDR1 and CDR2: LNHDA and SQIVND (reference sequence). The ends were cut back, 9 bases at V and 8 bases at J, with 19 bases in the middle. The CDR3 nucleotides read TGTGCCAGCGACCCCTCGGGAAGTGAGGGGGAGCTGTTTTTT. This sequence encodes CASDPSGSEGELFF. Based on the CDR3 plus reference TRBV19 and TRBJ2-2, the full variable domain is DGGITQSPKYLFRKEGQNVTLSCEQNLNHDAMYWYRQDPGQGLRLIYYSQIVNDFQKGDIAEGYSVSREKKESFPLTVTSAQKNPTAFYLCASDPSGSEGELFFGEGSRLTVL.

This clone was seen just once. The gene calls are TRBV5-6 and TRBJ1-1; no firm D call. The germline V gene encodes CDR1 SGHDT and CDR2 YYEEEE. The CDR3 runs 16 residues. Trimming stripped 0 bases from V and 6 bases from J, with 18 bases between. Written as DNA, the CDR3 is TGTGCCAGCAGCTTGGGGGGAGGGCCTTTCCACGCTGAAGCTTTCTTT. Translating it yields CASSLGGGPFHAEAFF.

This chain connects TRBV6-5 to TRBJ2-7; weak D call: TRBD1 (6 bases). V lost 5 bases to trimming and J lost 3 bases, with 14 bases between them. Per the germline V gene, CDR1 is MNHEY and CDR2 is SVGAGI. The CDR3 consists of 14 residues. The chain's CDR3 is CASSQTGVNYEQYF. The CDR3 DNA sequence: TGTGCCAGCAGTCAGACAGGTGTTAACTACGAGCAGTACTTC.

The V and J genes are TRBV7-9 and TRBJ2-1, with D possibly matching TRBD2 (6 bases). From germline, CDR1 is SEHNR and CDR2 FQNEAQ (reference sequence). The CDR3 totals 14 residues. V was trimmed by 1 base and J by 9 bases, leaving 13 bases between them. In nucleotides, the CDR3 is TGTGCCAGCAGCTTAGGGGAGGCCCGGCGTGAGCAGTTCTTC. Protein product: CASSLGEARREQFF.

The V gene is TRBV3-1 (or the pseudogene TRBV3-2), the J gene TRBJ2-7, with TRBD2 matching 13 bases. J gave up 2 bases and V 5 bases, and 3 bases lay outside the gene matches. The length of the CDR3 is 15 residues. Germline V gene data show CDR1 as LGHDT and CDR2 as YNNKEL (reference sequence). The CDR3 nucleotides are TGTGCCAGCAGCGTGGGACTAGCGGGGACCTACGAGCAGTACTTC. This gives the protein CASSVGLAGTYEQYF.

The genes are TRBV11-2 and TRBJ2-3; tentative D call: TRBD2 (5 bases). Germline V gives CDR1 SGHAT, CDR2 FQNNGV. The CDR3 is made up of 16 amino acids. V gave up 1 base and J gave up 2 bases, with 13 bases separating them. The CDR3 DNA reads as TGTGCCAGCAGCTTAGTGGGGTCGCTAGCCACAGATACGCAGTATTTT. It encodes CASSLVGSLATDTQYF.

V usage is TRBV3-1 (or the pseudogene TRBV3-2) and J usage is TRBJ1-5, with 9 nucleotides matching TRBD1. Germline V gene data show CDR1 as LGHDT and CDR2 as YNNKEL (reference sequence). The CDR3 runs to 16 residues. The junction had 7 bases not matched to a gene; V was cut back by 5 bases and J by 2 bases. CDR3 sequence: CASSSQGARGNQPQHF. The DNA of the CDR3 is TGTGCCAGCAGCTCACAGGGGGCGCGGGGCAATCAGCCCCAGCATTTT.

CDR3: CASSANRVGSPLHF. DNA for the CDR3: TGTGCCAGTAGTGCTAACAGGGTCGGCTCACCCCTCCACTTT. V usage is TRBV19 and J usage is TRBJ1-6; D possibly corresponds to TRBD1 (6 bases). This CDR3 comprises 14 residues. The germline V gene encodes CDR1 LNHDA and CDR2 SQIVND (reference sequence). Trimming stripped 5 bases from V and 10 bases from J, with 15 bases between.

This chain joins TRBV2 and TRBJ1-4; TRBD1 matches at 7 bases. The V gene end was trimmed by 6 bases and the J gene end by 0 bases; junction bases not matched to a gene: 7. Germline values: CDR1 SNHLY, CDR2 FYNNEI. CDR3 length equals 16 residues. As DNA, the CDR3 is TGTGCCAGCAGACGGACAGACAGGGCAACTAATGAAAAACTGTTTTTT. Protein product: CASRRTDRATNEKLFF.

This clone was seen a few times. The chain employs TRBV15 and TRBJ1-6; perhaps TRBD1 as D (6 bases). Germline CDR1 LNHNV, CDR2 YYDKDF (reference sequence). V was trimmed by 0 bases and J by 10 bases, leaving 19 bases between them. CDR3 length: 17 residues. CDR3 sequence (DNA): TGTGCCACCAGCAGAGAGGGTCCGGGGGGCCGGAGGTCACCCCTCCACTTT. This encodes CATSREGPGGRRSPLHF.

The chain uses TRBV5-6 and TRBJ1-4; no reliable D call. V was cut by 0 bases and J by 4 bases, with 7 bases left in between. The CDR3 length is 14 residues. Germline-derived CDR1 and CDR2 are SGHDT and YYEEEE. CDR3 DNA sequence: TGTGCCAGCAGCTTGGAGCGGAGTAATGAAAAACTGTTTTTT. It translates to CASSLERSNEKLFF.

A word on this clone: The DNA is left out, because the CDR3 cannot be placed on it with certainty; the CDR3 is given as TCRdb lists it. The chain uses TRBV30 and TRBJ2-7; TRBD1, the table's D call, lacks a check against the DNA. The CDR3 is 12 amino acids long, termini counted. Germline CDR1 is GTSNPN and CDR2 is SVGIG (reference sequence). The CDR3 reads CAWSVVGTGTYF.

The J gene is TRBJ2-5, the V gene TRBV24-1; D is undetermined. Trimming took 3 bases from V and 3 from J, leaving 10 bases between them. The CDR3 sequence is 14 residues long. Germline values: CDR1 KGHDR, CDR2 SFDVKD. CDR3: CATSDLDGKETQYF. CDR3 DNA sequence: TGTGCCACCAGTGATCTAGACGGAAAAGAGACCCAGTACTTC.

The rearrangement links TRBV6-2 or TRBV6-3 to TRBJ1-5; D may be TRBD1 (5 bases). V dropped 5 bases and J dropped 6 bases, with 14 bases sitting between them. The CDR3 loop spans 14 amino acids. Germline loops: CDR1 MNHEY, CDR2 SVGEGT. CDR3 sequence reads: CASSRGAESQPQHF. The CDR3 coding sequence is TGTGCCAGCAGTCGTGGGGCAGAGAGTCAGCCCCAGCATTTT.

Here the CDR3 reads CASSLGGDWTEAFF. The CDR3 nucleotides read TGCGCCAGCAGCTTGGGGGGAGATTGGACTGAAGCTTTCTTT. This chain joins TRBV5-1 and TRBJ1-1, with no clear D. The CDR3 contains 14 residues. Germline V lookup: CDR1 SGHRS, CDR2 YFSETQ. The germline V and J ends were trimmed by 0 bases and 5 bases, with 11 bases remaining between them. Looking up the rest from reference TRBV5-1 and TRBJ1-1 gives the full variable domain: KAGVTQTPRYLIKTRGQQVTLSCSPISGHRSVSWYQQTPGQGLQFLFEYFSETQRNKGNFPGRFSGRQFSNSRSEMNVSTLELGDSALYLCASSLGGDWTEAFFGQGTRLTVV.

The chain couples TRBV7-8 to TRBJ1-5; D ambiguous. Looked up from germline, CDR1 is SGHVS and CDR2 is FQNEAQ. Between the trimmed V and J ends, which lost 2 bases and 3 bases, there was a span of 11 bases. This CDR3 has 15 amino acids. CDR3 nucleotides: TGTGCCAGCAGCTTACGGGTCCAGCCCAATCAGCCCCAGCATTTT. Protein sequence: CASSLRVQPNQPQHF.

The genes are TRBV3-1 (or the pseudogene TRBV3-2) and TRBJ1-2; D not resolved. CDR1 is LGHDT and CDR2 is YNNKEL in the germline V gene (reference sequence). Trimming stripped 3 bases from V and 4 bases from J, with 9 bases between. The CDR3 spans 13 residues. The CDR3 is CASSHPRFYGYTF. The DNA for the CDR3 is TGTGCCAGCAGCCATCCCAGATTCTATGGCTACACCTTC.

V gene TRBV9 combines with J gene TRBJ2-1, with 8 nucleotides matching TRBD2. The V segment lost 1 base and the J segment 1 base; nucleotides outside the gene matches: 10. CDR3 length: 18 residues. The V gene's germline CDR1 is SGDLS and CDR2 YYNGEE. CDR3 coding DNA: TGTGCCAGCAGCGTAAGGGGAAGTAGCGGGGAATCCTACAATGAGCAGTTCTTC. It specifies CASSVRGSSGESYNEQFF.

V gene TRBV5-8 combines with J gene TRBJ2-7, with D possibly matching TRBD2 (7 bases). Germline CDR1 and CDR2: SGHTS and YDEGEE. The CDR3 is made up of 16 amino acids. The ends were cut back, 4 bases at V and 0 bases at J, with 17 bases in the middle. CDR3 coding DNA: TGTGCCAGCAGCGGGGGGGCCGACTGGGTCTCCTACGAGCAGTACTTC. This encodes CASSGGADWVSYEQYF.

The V and J genes are TRBV7-6 and TRBJ2-1; D may be TRBD2 (5 bases). Germline lookup yields CDR1 SGHVS and CDR2 FNYEAQ. V lost 5 bases to trimming and J lost 5 bases, with 22 bases between them. CDR3 length: 17 amino acids. Here the CDR3 reads CASSEGRGQTLNNEQFF. The DNA for the CDR3 is TGTGCCAGCAGCGAAGGGCGCGGGCAAACCCTAAACAATGAGCAGTTCTTC.

This chain joins TRBV6-5 and TRBJ1-1; D not resolved. Germline assignment: CDR1 MNHEY and CDR2 SVGAGI. The ends were cut back, 5 bases at V and 3 bases at J, with 10 bases in the middle. This CDR3 has 13 amino acids. In nucleotides, the CDR3 is TGTGCCAGCAGTCGAGGCCGAGACACTGAAGCTTTCTTT. It specifies CASSRGRDTEAFF.

The V gene is TRBV27, the J gene TRBJ2-2; D is undetermined. V lost 5 bases and J 0 bases, leaving 7 bases between the germline ends. The CDR3 has 14 residues. CDR1 and CDR2 from the germline V gene are MNHEY and SMNVEV (reference sequence). CDR3 residues: CASSPSPNTGELFF. CDR3 coding DNA: TGTGCCAGCAGTCCCTCCCCGAACACCGGGGAGCTGTTTTTT.

The CDR3 coding sequence is TGTGCCAGCAACAGCCAGCGGGGGGGCAGCACAGATACGCAGTATTTT. Its translation: CASNSQRGGSTDTQYF. The chain couples TRBV7-2 to TRBJ2-3; 10 bases fit TRBD2. The V gene's germline CDR1 is SGHTA and CDR2 FQGNSA. The V segment lost 7 bases and the J segment 0 bases; nucleotides outside the gene matches: 7. The CDR3 extends over 16 amino acids.

The chain is built from TRBV19 and TRBJ1-1; the match to TRBD1 covers 9 bases. CDR3 size: 14 residues. V lost 5 bases, J lost 3 bases, and 4 bases stayed unmatched. Germline CDR1 and CDR2: LNHDA and SQIVND (reference sequence). In DNA form, the CDR3 reads TGTGCCAGTAGTTACAGGGGGCTGGACACTGAAGCTTTCTTT. This gives the protein CASSYRGLDTEAFF.

The chain joins TRBV7-9 to TRBJ1-6, with D tentatively TRBD1 (5 bases). Between the trimmed V and J ends, which lost 2 bases and 10 bases, there was a span of 12 bases. Germline V gene lookup returns CDR1 SEHNR and CDR2 FQNEAQ (reference sequence). The CDR3 contains 14 residues. CDR3 loop: CASSLMQGGSPLHF. The CDR3 nucleotides are TGTGCCAGCAGCTTAATGCAGGGAGGATCACCCCTCCACTTT.